A single T cell receptor (beta chain) is shown here with its context. Antigen: not known. Only cases whose brain tissue showed the highest T cell transcript signatures were sequenced. Before surgery, patients took at least one anti-epileptic drug. Here immunoSEQ multiplex PCR was the method, and the copy in TCRdb shows in-frame clones only, minus some. The sample contains thousands of clones, 90% to 95% of which appear only once. These data are taken from a study of brain T cells in children with intractable seizures. Study results and caveats: Patients' HCMV serostatus was unknown; virus specificity rests on CDR3 similarity alone. Each case's top public CDR3 resembled known HCMV, EBV or influenza A CDR3s.

The TCR originated in a boy younger than two with focal cortical dysplasia and intractable seizures. Sequencing used resected brain tissue, obtained at surgery.

CDR3 nucleotides: TGTGCCAGCAACAATCCGGGACTGGGGTACAATGAGCAGTTCTTC. It yields the protein CASNNPGLGYNEQFF. The V and J genes are TRBV28 and TRBJ2-1; possibly TRBD2 for D (6 bases). V gave up 7 bases and J gave up 4 bases, with 17 bases separating them. The CDR3 covers 15 residues. Germline-derived CDR1 and CDR2 are MDHEN and SYDVKM.